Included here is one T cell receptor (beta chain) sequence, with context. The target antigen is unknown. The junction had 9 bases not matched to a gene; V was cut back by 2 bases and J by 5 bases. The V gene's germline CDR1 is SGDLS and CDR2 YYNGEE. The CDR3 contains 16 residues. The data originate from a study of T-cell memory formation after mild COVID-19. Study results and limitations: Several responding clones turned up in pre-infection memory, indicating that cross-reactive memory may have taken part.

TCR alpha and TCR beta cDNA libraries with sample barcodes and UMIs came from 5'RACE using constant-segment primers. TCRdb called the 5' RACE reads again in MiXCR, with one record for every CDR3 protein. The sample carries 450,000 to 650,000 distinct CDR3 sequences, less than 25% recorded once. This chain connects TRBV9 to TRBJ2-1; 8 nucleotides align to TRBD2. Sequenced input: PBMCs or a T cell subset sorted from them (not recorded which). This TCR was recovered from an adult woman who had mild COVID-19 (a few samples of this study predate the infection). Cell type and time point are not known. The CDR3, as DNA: TGTGCCAGCAGCGTCCTATTAGCGGGACCTAACAATGAGCAGTTCTTC. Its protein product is CASSVLLAGPNNEQFF.